Following are 14 T cell receptor beta chains from one sample sequenced in a study of blood T cells in healthy people across ages. Sample-barcoded 5' priming and a J-beta primer mix drove a second PCR of roughly 7 to 11 cycles. Via MiXCR, TCRdb re-called the 5' RACE reads, giving one row per CDR3 protein. Here the sample spans around 1.7 million distinct CDR3 sequences, 28% being singletons. The sequencing sample was made of blood. These receptors all come from a woman aged 25 to 39 in good health.

This clonotype was recorded many times. V is TRBV1 and J is TRBJ2-5; the table's D call, TRBD2, was not checked against the DNA. TRBV1 is a pseudogene. The CDR3 spans 14 residues. The CDR3 DNA follows: TGCACCAGCAGCCAAGGGCGACTAATGGAGACCCAGTACTTC. Residues: CTSSQGRLMETQYF.

J is TRBJ1-2 and V is TRBV9, with a weak D call TRBD1 (6 bases). The germline gives CDR1 SGDLS, CDR2 YYNGEE. The CDR3 is 13 residues long. Trimming took off 8 bases at V and 6 bases at J, with 17 bases between the two ends. The CDR3 DNA is TGTGCCAGGAGGCTAGGGGGTGAAGATGGCTACACCTTC. This encodes CARRLGGEDGYTF.

In regard to this clonotype: Being one base from a much bigger clone, this may be a read error. Lacking the conserved final phenylalanine or tryptophan, this CDR3 likely reflects a read error. The genes are TRBV7-2 and TRBJ2-5, with TRBD1 matching over 9 bases. With the DNA end fitting TRBJ2-7 better, the J assignment may be wrong. The germline V gene has CDR1 SGHTA and CDR2 FQGNSA. This CDR3 comprises 15 residues. The CDR3 here is CASSLPGQGHYEQYL. The DNA for the CDR3 is TGTGCCAGCAGCTTACCGGGACAGGGACACTACGAGCAGTACCTC.

Many counts were recorded for this clonotype. This sequence joins TRBV12-3 or TRBV12-4 and TRBJ2-4, with D possibly TRBD2 on 6 matching bases. The CDR3 runs 12 residues. V gave up 7 bases and J gave up 13 bases, with 17 bases separating them. CDR3 loop: CASNAGLGEQYF. The CDR3 DNA is TGTGCCAGCAATGCGGGACTGGGGGAGCAGTACTTC.

In DNA form, the CDR3 reads TGTGCCAGAAAATCAAACAGGAGAAACACTGAAGCTTTCTTT. Translation: CARKSNRRNTEAFF. This chain joins TRBV6-4 and TRBJ1-1, with D maybe TRBD1 (5 bases). The CDR3 totals 14 residues. CDR1 MRHNA and CDR2 SNTAGT come from the germline V gene. V was cut by 9 bases and J by 2 bases, with 16 bases left in between.

A note on this clonotype: Its ends do not fully match the called genes, so a read error is possible. The chain has TRBV7-9 and TRBJ2-1; 15 bases are a match to TRBD2. CDR1 is SEHNR, CDR2 FQNEAQ, per germline (reference sequence). This CDR3 has 19 amino acids. CDR3: CASSCPGGLAGGKSNEHFF. The CDR3, as DNA: TGTGCCAGCAGCTGCCCGGGGGGACTAGCGGGAGGCAAGAGCAATGAGCACTTCTTC.

Here the CDR3 reads CSATKGKIDEAFF. CDR3 DNA sequence: TGCAGTGCCACTAAGGGTAAGATTGATGAAGCTTTCTTT. The rearrangement joins TRBV20-1 to TRBJ1-1; no clear D gene. Trimming shortened V by 6 bases and J by 7 bases, and 18 bases separated the two germline ends. In germline, CDR1 is DFQATT, CDR2 SNEGSKA (reference sequence). The CDR3 covers 13 residues.

This clonotype was counted many times. The genes are TRBV7-9 and TRBJ2-5; 7 nucleotides align to TRBD1. The CDR3 runs to 14 residues. V was pared by 5 bases and J by 1 base, with 4 bases of the junction left unmatched. Germline loops: CDR1 SEHNR, CDR2 FQNEAQ (reference sequence). The CDR3 DNA reads TGTGCCAGCAGCCGTGACAGGGTCCAAGAGACCCAGTACTTC. It codes for CASSRDRVQETQYF.

V and J are TRBV5-1 and TRBJ2-3; 8 bases are shared with TRBD2. The CDR3 has 16 residues. After removal of 3 bases from V and 6 bases from J, the junction contained 12 bases not matched to a gene. Germline CDR1 and CDR2: SGHRS and YFSETQ. CDR3 DNA: TGCGCCAGCAGCTCAGGTTCCGGCGGGGGGCTGGATACGCAGTATTTT. Translation gives CASSSGSGGGLDTQYF.

The chain couples TRBV29-1 to TRBJ1-2, with D hard to call. The CDR3 spans 13 residues. V was trimmed by 0 bases and J by 1 base, leaving 6 bases between them. Germline V gives CDR1 SQVTM, CDR2 ANQGSEA. The CDR3 coding sequence is TGCAGCGTTGAAGACTACGTTAACTATGGCTACACCTTC. Encoded protein: CSVEDYVNYGYTF.

This chain joins TRBV29-1 and TRBJ1-1, with D unclear. Trimming pared 7 bases from V and 4 bases from J, leaving 13 bases between. The CDR3 runs 12 residues. Germline assignment: CDR1 SQVTM and CDR2 ANQGSEA. The CDR3 protein is CSGTEAGTEAFF. In nucleotides, the CDR3 is TGCAGCGGGACTGAAGCGGGCACTGAAGCTTTCTTT. The whole variable domain, remainder taken from reference TRBV29-1 and TRBJ1-1, is SAVISQKPSRDICQRGTSLTIQCQVDSQVTMMFWYRQQPGQSLTLIATANQGSEATYESGFVIDKFPISRPNLTFSTLTVSNMSPEDSSIYLCSGTEAGTEAFFGQGTRLTVV.

This sequence joins TRBV24-1 and TRBJ2-7, with 11 bases lining up with TRBD1. The germline gives CDR1 KGHDR, CDR2 SFDVKD. This CDR3 spans 15 amino acids. V was clipped by 3 bases and J by 5 bases; unmatched bases: 5. This CDR3 is CATSDPGQGADEQYF. CDR3 sequence (DNA): TGTGCCACCAGTGATCCCGGACAGGGGGCAGACGAGCAGTACTTC.

The chain links TRBV6-6 to TRBJ2-5, with 11 bases fitting TRBD2. Germline V gene data show CDR1 as MNHNY and CDR2 as SVGAGI (reference sequence). V lost 8 bases, J lost 4 bases, and 6 bases stayed unmatched. This CDR3 has 14 amino acids. CDR3 loop: CASGVAGGPETQYF. DNA for the CDR3: TGTGCCAGCGGGGTAGCGGGGGGGCCAGAGACCCAGTACTTC.

A note on this clonotype: The conserved final phenylalanine or tryptophan is absent from the CDR3, which likely points to a read error. The gene calls are TRBV29-1 and TRBJ1-1; weak D call: TRBD1 (5 bases). The V and J ends lost 4 bases and 2 bases respectively, with 11 bases between them. The CDR3 is 13 amino acids. CDR1 is SQVTM and CDR2 is ANQGSEA in the germline V gene. The CDR3 nucleotides are TGCAGCGTTGGGAAAGGGGCCAACACTGAAGCTTTCTGT. Protein product: CSVGKGANTEAFC.